This T cell receptor (beta chain) was recorded in a study of T cell responses to AZD1222 COVID-19 vaccine (dated by TCRdb to about 2021). For the study in its entirety: TCR sequencing was performed for some 250 trial participants, of whom about 200 were given two doses of AZD1222 and around 25 were given two doses of MenACWY control vaccine. Trial participants were enrolled into age subgroups of 18-55, 56-69 and 70-plus years, which contained about 150, 28 and 57 TCR-sequenced participants, respectively. Broader findings and caveats from the paper: Vaccine-associated CD4 TCRs spanned the whole spike protein, with dominant responses in regions 160-218 and 743-854. The 56-69-year group was small, and its depth increase did not reach significance, likely because of low power. Nearly half of unique spike-specific TCRs reportedly recognized epitopes outside regions mutated in the B.1.351 and B.1.1.7 variants. Because no day 14 peak-response samples were available, the repertoires could be characterized only after the peak T cell response. After two AZD1222 doses, spike-specific TCR breadth and depth were significantly higher than at day 0 and than in MenACWY recipients. Conclusions about previously exposed vaccinees are limited because only a handful of AZD1222 recipients were SARS-CoV-2 seropositive at baseline. Most participants were white British and females outnumbered males, and the authors suggested that clonal diversity may have been underestimated.

The CDR3 regions of human TCRbeta chains were analyzed by immunosequencing. The original pipeline was this. TCRs in the repertoires were compared against a reference library of SARS-CoV-2-specific TCRs that had been generated with the MIRA antigen-specificity platform. Breadth was defined as the fraction of unique TCRs that were SARS-CoV-2-associated, and depth was defined as the fraction of total T cells that were SARS-CoV-2-associated. Using the MIRA data, each spike-specific TCR was mapped to the spike region that the TCR reacts to and placed in a CD4 or CD8 class. Log10-transformed breadth and depth values were compared by one-way ANOVA with Sidak's multiple comparisons tests. In its TCRdb copy, this immuneACCESS table keeps in-frame sequences only and misses some clones. Where compared with another copy, unresolved V genes explain less than half of these, and the others have no known cause. D and trimming come from the DNA, and the V and J calls and clone size come from that table. The sample contains 180,000 or so clones, 88% of them found a single time. The leading ten clones occupy about 25% of the sample.

About this clone: It has no known antigen specificity. No qualities accompany the bases; no much larger clone lies one base away.

Based on the germline V gene (reference sequence), the CDR1 and CDR2 sequences are LNHDA and SQIVND. The V and J ends are trimmed by 3 bases and 3 bases, leaving 12 bases between them. The cysteine opens and the phenylalanine closes a CDR3 of 14 amino acids. Only the CDR3 region is kept as DNA, spanning 42 bases read in frame from base 1. Taken with the paper, the label for time point translates to: about 28 days (+/-7) after the second vaccine dose. Because spike-specific TCR depth and breadth did not differ between the two schedules, AZD1222 recipients who got a second dose at roughly 4 weeks were pooled with those who got a second dose at roughly 12 weeks. The vaccinee samples were drawn from two UK trials, COV001 and COV002, one of which was a single-blind randomized controlled phase 2/3 trial testing AZD1222 (ChAdOx1 nCoV-19) in healthy adults. For TCRbeta chain sequencing, PBMC samples from trial participants were taken at day 0 and at day 28 after the second dose.

The source material was peripheral blood, sampled 28 days after the second AZD1222 dose. The rearranged segments are TRBV19 and TRBJ2-7; the D assignment is uncertain and may be TRBD1 or TRBD2, with 5 bases supporting each. The sequence was obtained from an adult who received the AZD1222 COVID-19 vaccine. The CDR3 reads as follows: CASSMEVRVYEQYF. The DNA is as follows: TGTGCCAGTAGTATGGAGGTCAGGGTCTACGAGCAGTACTTC.